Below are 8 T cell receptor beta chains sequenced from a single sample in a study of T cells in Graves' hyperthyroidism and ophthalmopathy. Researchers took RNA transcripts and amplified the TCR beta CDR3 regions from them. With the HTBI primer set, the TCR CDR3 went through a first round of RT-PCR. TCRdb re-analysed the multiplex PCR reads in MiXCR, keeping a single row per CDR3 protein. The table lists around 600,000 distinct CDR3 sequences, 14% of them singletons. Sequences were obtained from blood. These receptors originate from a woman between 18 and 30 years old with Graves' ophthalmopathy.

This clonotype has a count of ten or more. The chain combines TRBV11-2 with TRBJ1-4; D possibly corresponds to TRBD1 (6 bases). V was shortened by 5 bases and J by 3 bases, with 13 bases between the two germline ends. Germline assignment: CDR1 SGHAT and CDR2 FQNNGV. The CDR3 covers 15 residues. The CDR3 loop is CASSKDRPSNEKLFF. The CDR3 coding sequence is TGTGCCAGCAGCAAGGACAGACCTTCTAATGAAAAACTGTTTTTT.

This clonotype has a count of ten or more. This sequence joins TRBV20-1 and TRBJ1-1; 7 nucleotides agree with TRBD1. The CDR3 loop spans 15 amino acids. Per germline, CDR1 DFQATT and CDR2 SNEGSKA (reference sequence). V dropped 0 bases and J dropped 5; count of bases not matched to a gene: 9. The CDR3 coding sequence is TGCAGTGCTAGAGATCAAAGGGGGCGAGAGACTGAAGCTTTCTTT. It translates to CSARDQRGRETEAFF.

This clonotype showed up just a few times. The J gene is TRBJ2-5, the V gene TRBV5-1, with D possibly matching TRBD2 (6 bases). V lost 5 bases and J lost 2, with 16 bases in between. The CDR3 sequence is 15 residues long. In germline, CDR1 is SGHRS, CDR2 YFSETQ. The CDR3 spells CASSGSREPQETQYF. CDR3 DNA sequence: TGCGCCAGCAGTGGTTCGCGGGAACCACAAGAGACCCAGTACTTC.

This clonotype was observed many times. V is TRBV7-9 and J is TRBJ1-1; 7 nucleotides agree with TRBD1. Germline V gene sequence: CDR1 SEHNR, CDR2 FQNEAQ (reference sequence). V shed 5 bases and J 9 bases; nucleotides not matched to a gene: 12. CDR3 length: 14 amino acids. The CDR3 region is CASSATGTVEKAFF. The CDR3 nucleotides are TGTGCCAGCAGCGCAACCGGGACAGTAGAAAAAGCTTTCTTT. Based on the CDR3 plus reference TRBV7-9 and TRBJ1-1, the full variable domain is DTGVSQNPRHKITKRGQNVTFRCDPISEHNRLYWYRQTLGQGPEFLTYFQNEAQLEKSRLLSDRFSAERPKGSFSTLEIQRTEQGDSAMYLCASSATGTVEKAFFGQGTRLTVV.

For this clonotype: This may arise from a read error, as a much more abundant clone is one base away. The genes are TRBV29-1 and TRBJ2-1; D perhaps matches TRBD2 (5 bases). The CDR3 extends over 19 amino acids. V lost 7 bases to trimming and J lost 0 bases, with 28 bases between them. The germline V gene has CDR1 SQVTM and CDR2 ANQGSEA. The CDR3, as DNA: TGCAGCGCTCGCCTCCCCCCGGTTCGGAGCGGCAGCTCCTACAATGAGCAGTTCTTC. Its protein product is CSARLPPVRSGSSYNEQFF.

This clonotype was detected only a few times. The CDR3 sequence: CASIRQGNGYTF. The CDR3 DNA is TGTGCCAGCATTCGACAGGGGAATGGCTACACCTTC. The V and J genes are TRBV2 and TRBJ1-2, with 8 positions matching TRBD1. Germline CDR1 SNHLY, CDR2 FYNNEI. CDR3 length: 12 amino acids. Trimming cost V 7 bases and J 6 bases; bases outside gene matches: 4.

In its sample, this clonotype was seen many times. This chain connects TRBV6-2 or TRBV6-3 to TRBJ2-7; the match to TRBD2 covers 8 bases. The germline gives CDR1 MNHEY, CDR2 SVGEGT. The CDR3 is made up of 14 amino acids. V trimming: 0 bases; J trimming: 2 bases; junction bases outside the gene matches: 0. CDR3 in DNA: TGTGCCAGCAGTTACTCGACTAGCGCCTACGAGCAGTACTTC. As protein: CASSYSTSAYEQYF.

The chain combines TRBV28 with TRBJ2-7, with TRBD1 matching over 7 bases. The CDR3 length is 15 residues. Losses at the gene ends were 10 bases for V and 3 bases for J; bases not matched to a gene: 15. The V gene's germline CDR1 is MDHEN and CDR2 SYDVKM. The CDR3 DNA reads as TGTGCCACCACAGACAACAGGGGAAGGAACTACGAGCAGTACTTC. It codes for CATTDNRGRNYEQYF.